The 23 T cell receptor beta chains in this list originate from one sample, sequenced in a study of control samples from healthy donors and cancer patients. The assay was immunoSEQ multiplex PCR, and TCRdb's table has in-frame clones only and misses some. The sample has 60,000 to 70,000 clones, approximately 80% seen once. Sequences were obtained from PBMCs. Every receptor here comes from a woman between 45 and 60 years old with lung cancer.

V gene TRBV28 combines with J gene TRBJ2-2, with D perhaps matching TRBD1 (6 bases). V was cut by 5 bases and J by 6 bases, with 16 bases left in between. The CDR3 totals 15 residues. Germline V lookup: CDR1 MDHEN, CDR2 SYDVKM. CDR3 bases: TGTGCCAGCAGTCTTGCAGGGGCCCGGGCCGGGGAGCTGTTTTTT. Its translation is CASSLAGARAGELFF.

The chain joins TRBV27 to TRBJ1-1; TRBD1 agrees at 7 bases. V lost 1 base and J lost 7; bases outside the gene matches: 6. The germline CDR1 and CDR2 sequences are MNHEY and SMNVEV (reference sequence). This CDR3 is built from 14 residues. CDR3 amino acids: CASSLLGQAREAFF. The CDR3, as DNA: TGTGCCAGCAGTTTATTAGGACAGGCTCGTGAAGCTTTCTTT.

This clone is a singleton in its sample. Here the CDR3 reads CASSDSEVGLFF. CDR3 nucleotides: TGTGCCAGCAGTGACTCGGAGGTAGGGCTGTTTTTT. The chain is built from TRBV6-4 and TRBJ2-2, with a weak D call TRBD2 (5 bases). The germline gives CDR1 MRHNA, CDR2 SNTAGT. There are 12 residues in the CDR3. Trimming cost V 0 bases and J 13 bases, with 9 bases left between them.

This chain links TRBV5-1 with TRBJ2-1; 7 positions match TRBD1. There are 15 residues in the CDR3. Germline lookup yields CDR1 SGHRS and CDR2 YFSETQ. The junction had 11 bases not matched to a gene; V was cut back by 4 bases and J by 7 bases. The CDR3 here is CASSRDRALKNEQFF. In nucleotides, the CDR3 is TGCGCCAGCAGCCGCGACAGGGCGTTAAAAAATGAGCAGTTCTTC.

The CDR3 nucleotides read TGTGCCAGCAGCTCCGAGTGGGTCGATGGCTACACCTTC. Translation gives CASSSEWVDGYTF. V gene TRBV7-9 combines with J gene TRBJ1-2; D not certain. Germline assignment: CDR1 SEHNR and CDR2 FQNEAQ (reference sequence). V lost 4 bases to trimming and J lost 6 bases, with 12 bases between them. This CDR3 is built from 13 residues.

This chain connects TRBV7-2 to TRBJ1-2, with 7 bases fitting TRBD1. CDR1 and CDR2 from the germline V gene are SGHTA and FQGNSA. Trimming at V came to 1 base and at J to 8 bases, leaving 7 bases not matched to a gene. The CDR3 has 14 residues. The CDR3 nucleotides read TGTGCCAGCAGCTTAGTAAGGACAGGCCAGGGCTACACCTTC. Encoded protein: CASSLVRTGQGYTF.

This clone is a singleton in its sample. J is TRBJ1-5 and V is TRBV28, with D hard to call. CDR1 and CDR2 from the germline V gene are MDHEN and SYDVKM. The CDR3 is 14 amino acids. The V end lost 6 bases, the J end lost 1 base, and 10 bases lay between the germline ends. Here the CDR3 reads CASRGSGSNQPQHF. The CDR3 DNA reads TGTGCCAGCAGGGGGTCCGGGAGCAATCAGCCCCAGCATTTT. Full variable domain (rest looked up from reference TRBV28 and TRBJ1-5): DVKVTQSSRYLVKRTGEKVFLECVQDMDHENMFWYRQDPGLGLRLIYFSYDVKMKEKGDIPEGYSVSREKKERFSLILESASTNQTSMYLCASRGSGSNQPQHFGDGTRLSIL.

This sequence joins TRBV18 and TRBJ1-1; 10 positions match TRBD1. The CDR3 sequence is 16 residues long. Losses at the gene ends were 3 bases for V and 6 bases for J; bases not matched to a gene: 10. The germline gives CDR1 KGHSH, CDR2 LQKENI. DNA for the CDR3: TGTGCCAGCTCACCTAGGGACAGGGGTGGGCGTTCTGAAGCTTTCTTT. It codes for CASSPRDRGGRSEAFF.

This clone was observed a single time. CDR3 in DNA: TGTGCCAGCAGTCCCGACGGCCGTTATGGCTACACCTTC. Its protein is CASSPDGRYGYTF. V is TRBV7-2 and J is TRBJ1-2, with D unclear. Trimming cost V 6 bases and J 5 bases, with 13 bases left between them. CDR1 is SGHTA, CDR2 FQGNSA, per germline. The CDR3 extends over 13 amino acids. Full variable domain (missing parts from reference TRBV7-2 and TRBJ1-2): GAGVSQSPSNKVTEKGKDVELRCDPISGHTALYWYRQSLGQGLEFLIYFQGNSAPDKSGLPSDRFSAERTGGSVSTLTIQRTQQEDSAVYLCASSPDGRYGYTFGSGTRLTVV.

The CDR3 here is CSAYRDSDTGELFF. CDR3 nucleotides: TGCAGCGCCTACCGGGACAGTGACACCGGGGAGCTGTTTTTT. The rearrangement joins TRBV29-1 to TRBJ2-2; 7 bases agree with TRBD1. The CDR3 loop spans 14 amino acids. Germline lookup yields CDR1 SQVTM and CDR2 ANQGSEA. V was pared by 7 bases and J by 3 bases, with 8 bases of the junction left unmatched.

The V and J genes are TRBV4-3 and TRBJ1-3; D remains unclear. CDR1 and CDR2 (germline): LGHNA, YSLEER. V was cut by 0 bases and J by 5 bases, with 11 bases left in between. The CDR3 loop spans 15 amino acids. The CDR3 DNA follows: TGCGCCAGCAGCCAAGATCTCACCATTAGAAACACCATATATTTT. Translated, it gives CASSQDLTIRNTIYF.

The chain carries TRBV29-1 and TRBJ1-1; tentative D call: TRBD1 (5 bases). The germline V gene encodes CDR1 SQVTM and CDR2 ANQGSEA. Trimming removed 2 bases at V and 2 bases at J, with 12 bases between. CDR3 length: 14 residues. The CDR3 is CSVEPTGLNTEAFF. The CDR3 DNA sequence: TGCAGCGTTGAACCGACGGGACTTAACACTGAAGCTTTCTTT.

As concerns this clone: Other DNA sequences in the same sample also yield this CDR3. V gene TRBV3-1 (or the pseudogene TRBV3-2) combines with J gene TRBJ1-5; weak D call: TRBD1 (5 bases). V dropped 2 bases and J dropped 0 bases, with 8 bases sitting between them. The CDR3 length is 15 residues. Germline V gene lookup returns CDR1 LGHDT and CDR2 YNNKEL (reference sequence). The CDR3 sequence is CASSQNTGSNQPQHF. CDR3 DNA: TGTGCCAGCAGCCAAAATACAGGTAGCAATCAGCCCCAGCATTTT.

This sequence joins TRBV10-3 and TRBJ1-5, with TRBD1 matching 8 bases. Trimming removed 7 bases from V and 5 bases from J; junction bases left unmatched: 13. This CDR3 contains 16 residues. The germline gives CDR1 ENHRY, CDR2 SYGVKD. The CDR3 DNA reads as TGTGCCATCAACCTGTATCCAGGGGGCACTGATCAGCCCCAGCATTTT. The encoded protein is CAINLYPGGTDQPQHF.

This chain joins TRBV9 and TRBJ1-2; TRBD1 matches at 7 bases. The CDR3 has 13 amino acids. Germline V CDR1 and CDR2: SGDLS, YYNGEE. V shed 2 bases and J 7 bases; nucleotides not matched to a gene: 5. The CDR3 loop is CASSVGTVPGYTF. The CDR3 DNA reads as TGTGCCAGCAGCGTGGGGACAGTCCCTGGCTACACCTTC. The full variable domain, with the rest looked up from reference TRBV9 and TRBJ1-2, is DSGVTQTPKHLITATGQRVTLRCSPRSGDLSVYWYQQSLDQGLQFLIQYYNGEERAKGNILERFSAQQFPDLHSELNLSSLELGDSALYFCASSVGTVPGYTFGSGTRLTVV.

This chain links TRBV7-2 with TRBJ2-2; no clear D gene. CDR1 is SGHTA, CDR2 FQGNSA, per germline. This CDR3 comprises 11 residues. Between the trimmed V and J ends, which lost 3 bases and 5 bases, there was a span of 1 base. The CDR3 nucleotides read TGTGCCAGCAGCTTGACCGGGGAGCTGTTTTTT. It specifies CASSLTGELFF.

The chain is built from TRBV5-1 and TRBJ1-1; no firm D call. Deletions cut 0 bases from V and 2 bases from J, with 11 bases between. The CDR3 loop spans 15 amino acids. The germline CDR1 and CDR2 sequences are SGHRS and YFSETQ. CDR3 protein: CASSLGPGPNTEAFF. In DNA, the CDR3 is TGCGCCAGCAGCTTGGGCCCAGGACCCAACACTGAAGCTTTCTTT. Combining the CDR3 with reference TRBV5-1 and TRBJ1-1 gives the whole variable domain KAGVTQTPRYLIKTRGQQVTLSCSPISGHRSVSWYQQTPGQGLQFLFEYFSETQRNKGNFPGRFSGRQFSNSRSEMNVSTLELGDSALYLCASSLGPGPNTEAFFGQGTRLTVV.

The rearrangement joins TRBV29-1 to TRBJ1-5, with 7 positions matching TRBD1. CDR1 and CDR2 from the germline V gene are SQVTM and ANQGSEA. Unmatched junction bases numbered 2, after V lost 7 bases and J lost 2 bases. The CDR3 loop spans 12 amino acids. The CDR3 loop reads CSGDRGNQPQHF. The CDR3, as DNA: TGCAGCGGTGACAGGGGCAATCAGCCCCAGCATTTT.

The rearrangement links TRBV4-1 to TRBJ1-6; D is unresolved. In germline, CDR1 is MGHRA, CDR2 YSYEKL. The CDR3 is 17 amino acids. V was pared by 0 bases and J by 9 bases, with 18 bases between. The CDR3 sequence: CASSQEGNPLGGSPLHF. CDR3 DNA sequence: TGCGCCAGCAGCCAAGAAGGGAACCCGTTGGGAGGTTCACCCCTCCACTTT.

The CDR3 region is CASATDTQYF. The DNA of the CDR3 is TGTGCCAGCGCCACAGATACGCAGTATTTT. The chain recombines TRBV25-1 with TRBJ2-3; D uncertain. The V and J ends lost 8 bases and 2 bases respectively, with 2 bases between them. Germline CDR1 and CDR2: MGHDK and SYGVNS. The CDR3 totals 10 residues.

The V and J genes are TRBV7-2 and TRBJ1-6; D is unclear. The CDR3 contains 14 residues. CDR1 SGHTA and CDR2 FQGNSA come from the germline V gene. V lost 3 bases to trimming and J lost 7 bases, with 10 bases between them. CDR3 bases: TGTGCCAGCAGCTTCCCGGTGGGAAATTCACCCCTCCACTTT. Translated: CASSFPVGNSPLHF.

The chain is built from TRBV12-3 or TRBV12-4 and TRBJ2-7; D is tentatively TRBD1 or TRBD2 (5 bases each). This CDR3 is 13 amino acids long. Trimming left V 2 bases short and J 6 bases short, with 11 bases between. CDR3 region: CASSLFRGGEQYF. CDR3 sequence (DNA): TGTGCCAGCAGTTTATTTCGGGGCGGCGAGCAGTACTTC.

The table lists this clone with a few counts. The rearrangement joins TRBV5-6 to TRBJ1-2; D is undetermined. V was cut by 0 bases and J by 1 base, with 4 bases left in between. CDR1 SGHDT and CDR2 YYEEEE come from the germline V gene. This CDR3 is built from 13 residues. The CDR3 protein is CASSLDINYGYTF. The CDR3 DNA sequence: TGTGCCAGCAGCTTGGATATTAACTATGGCTACACCTTC.